This T cell receptor beta chain came from a study of cytomegalovirus exposure and HLA in healthy donors. Overall study results and limits: Researchers catalogued roughly 150 TCR beta chains as cytomegalovirus-associated. The authors confirmed in vitro that a few CMV-associated chains were specific for CMV antigens. Diagnosis of cytomegalovirus status made by the classifier reportedly showed high specificity and sensitivity. Many donors shared some public TCRs, even though most TCR sequences were rare.

Looked up from germline, CDR1 is SEHNR and CDR2 is FQNEAQ (reference sequence). CDR3 size: 17 residues. V gave up 4 bases and J gave up 1 base, with 17 bases separating them. Sequencing was performed with immunoSEQ multiplex PCR; in TCRdb, only in-frame clones are kept and a portion is missing. Here the sample spans about 150,000 clones, approximately 93% being singletons. Comments on this clone: Its target is unknown.

The sample consisted of PBMCs. The chain uses TRBV7-9 and TRBJ1-3; D is possibly TRBD1 (6 bases). The clonotype comes from a man between 18 and 35 years old in good health and CMV-seronegative. The CDR3 DNA follows: TGTGCCAGCAGCTCGACGGACAGTACTAAGTCTGGAAACACCATATATTTT. Translation: CASSSTDSTKSGNTIYF. Combining the CDR3 with reference TRBV7-9 and TRBJ1-3 gives the whole variable domain DTGVSQNPRHKITKRGQNVTFRCDPISEHNRLYWYRQTLGQGPEFLTYFQNEAQLEKSRLLSDRFSAERPKGSFSTLEIQRTEQGDSAMYLCASSSTDSTKSGNTIYFGEGSWLTVV.